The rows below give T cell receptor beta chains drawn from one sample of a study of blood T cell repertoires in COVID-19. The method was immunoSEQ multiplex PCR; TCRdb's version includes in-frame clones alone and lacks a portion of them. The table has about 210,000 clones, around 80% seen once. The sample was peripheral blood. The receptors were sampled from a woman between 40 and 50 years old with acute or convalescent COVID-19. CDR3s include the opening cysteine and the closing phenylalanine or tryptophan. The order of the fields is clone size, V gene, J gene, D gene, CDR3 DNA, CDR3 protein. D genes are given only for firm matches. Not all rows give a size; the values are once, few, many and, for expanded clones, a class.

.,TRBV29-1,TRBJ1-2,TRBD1,TGCAGCGTTTACGCCGGGACAGGTCCTATCGCCTTC,CSVYAGTGPIAF
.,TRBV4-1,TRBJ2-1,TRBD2,TGCGCCAGCAGCCAAGATCGGGGAGGGAATGAGCAGTTCTTC,CASSQDRGGNEQFF
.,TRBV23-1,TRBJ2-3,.,TGCGCCAGCAGCCCGAATAATCAGGGACTTCCTGGCACAGATACGCAGTATTTT,CASSPNNQGLPGTDTQYF
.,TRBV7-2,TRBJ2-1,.,TGTGCCAGCAGCTTAGGTCGGCGGGCTAACAATGAGCAGTTCTTC,CASSLGRRANNEQFF
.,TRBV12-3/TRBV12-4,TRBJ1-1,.,TGTGCCAGCAGCCCAACGCCGGGACTGGAAGCTTTCTTT,CASSPTPGLEAFF
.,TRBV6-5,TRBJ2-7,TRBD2,TGTGCCAGCAGGAGTGGGACTAGCGGATCCTACGAGCAGTACTTC,CASRSGTSGSYEQYF
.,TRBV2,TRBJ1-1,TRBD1,TGTGCCAGCGGGACAGGGGTTGAAGCTTTCTTT,CASGTGVEAFF
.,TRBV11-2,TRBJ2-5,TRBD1,TGTGCCAGCAAGAAGGGACAGCTCGAAGAGACCCAGTACTTC,CASKKGQLEETQYF
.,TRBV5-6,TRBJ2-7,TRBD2,TGTGCCAGCAGCTTTAGCGGGACTACCTACGAGCAGTACTTC,CASSFSGTTYEQYF
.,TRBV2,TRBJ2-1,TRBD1,TGTGCCAGCACATTCCAGGGGGCAAGGGGTTACAATGAGCAGTTCTTC,CASTFQGARGYNEQFF
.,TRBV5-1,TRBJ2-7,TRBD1,TGCGCCAGCAGCTTACGGAACAGGGGGCGGCACGAGCAGTACTTC,CASSLRNRGRHEQYF
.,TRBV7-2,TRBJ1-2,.,TGTGCCAGCAGCGCCTACCCCGGGAGTAACTATGGCTACACCTTC,CASSAYPGSNYGYTF
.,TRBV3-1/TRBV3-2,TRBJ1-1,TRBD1,TGTGCCAGCACTGGACCGGGACAGGGGCCGACGAACACTGAAGCTTTCTTT,CASTGPGQGPTNTEAFF
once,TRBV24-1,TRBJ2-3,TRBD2,TGTGCCACCAGTGAGAGCACCGGGACTAGCCCCACAGATACGCAGTATTTT,CATSESTGTSPTDTQYF
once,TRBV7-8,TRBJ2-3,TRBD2,TGTGCCAGCAGACGCGGACTAGCGGGAGCGGAGACGCAGTATTTT,CASRRGLAGAETQYF